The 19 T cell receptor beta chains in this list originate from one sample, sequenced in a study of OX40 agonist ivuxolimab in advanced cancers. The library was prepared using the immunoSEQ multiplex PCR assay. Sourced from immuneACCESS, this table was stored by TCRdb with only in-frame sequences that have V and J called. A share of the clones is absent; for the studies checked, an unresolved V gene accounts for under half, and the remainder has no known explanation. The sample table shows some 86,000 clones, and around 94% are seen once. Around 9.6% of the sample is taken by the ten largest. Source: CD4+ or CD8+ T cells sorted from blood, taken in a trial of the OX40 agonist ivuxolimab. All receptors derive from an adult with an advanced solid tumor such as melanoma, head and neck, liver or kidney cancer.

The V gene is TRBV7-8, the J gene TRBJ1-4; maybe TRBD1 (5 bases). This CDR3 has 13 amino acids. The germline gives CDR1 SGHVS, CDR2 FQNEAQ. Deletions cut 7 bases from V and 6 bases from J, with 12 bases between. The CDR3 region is CASTGSGDEKLFF. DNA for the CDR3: TGTGCCAGCACAGGTTCGGGGGATGAAAAACTGTTTTTT.

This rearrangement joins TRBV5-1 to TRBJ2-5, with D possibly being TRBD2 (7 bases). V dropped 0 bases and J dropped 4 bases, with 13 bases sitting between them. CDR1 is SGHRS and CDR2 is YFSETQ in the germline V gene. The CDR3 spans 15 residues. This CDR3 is CASSLAGRGRETQYF. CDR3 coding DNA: TGCGCCAGCAGCTTGGCCGGGCGGGGGCGAGAGACCCAGTACTTC.

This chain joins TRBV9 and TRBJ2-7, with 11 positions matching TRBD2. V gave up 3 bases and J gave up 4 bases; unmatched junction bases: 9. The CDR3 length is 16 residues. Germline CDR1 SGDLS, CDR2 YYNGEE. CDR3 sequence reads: CASSAGVLAGEYEQYF. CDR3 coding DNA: TGTGCCAGCAGCGCTGGGGTACTAGCGGGGGAATACGAGCAGTACTTC. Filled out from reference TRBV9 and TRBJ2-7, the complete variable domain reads DSGVTQTPKHLITATGQRVTLRCSPRSGDLSVYWYQQSLDQGLQFLIQYYNGEERAKGNILERFSAQQFPDLHSELNLSSLELGDSALYFCASSAGVLAGEYEQYFGPGTRLTVT.

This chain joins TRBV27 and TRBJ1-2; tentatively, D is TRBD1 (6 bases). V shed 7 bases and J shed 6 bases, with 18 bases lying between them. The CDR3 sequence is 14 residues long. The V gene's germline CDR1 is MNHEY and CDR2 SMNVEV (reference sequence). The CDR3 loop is CASMPTGGLDGYTF. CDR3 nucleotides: TGTGCCAGCATGCCCACGGGGGGGCTCGATGGCTACACCTTC.

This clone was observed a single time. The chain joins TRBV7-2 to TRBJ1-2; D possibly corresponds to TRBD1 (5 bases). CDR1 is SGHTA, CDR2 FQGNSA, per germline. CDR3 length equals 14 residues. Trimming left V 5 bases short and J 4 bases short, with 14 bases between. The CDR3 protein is CASSPIGATYGYTF. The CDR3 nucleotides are TGTGCCAGCAGCCCTATTGGGGCCACCTATGGCTACACCTTC.

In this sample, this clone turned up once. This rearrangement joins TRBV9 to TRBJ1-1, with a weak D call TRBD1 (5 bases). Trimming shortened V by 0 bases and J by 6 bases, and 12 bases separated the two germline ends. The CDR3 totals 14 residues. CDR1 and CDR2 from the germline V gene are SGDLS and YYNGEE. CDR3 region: CASSVGGESPEAFF. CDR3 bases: TGTGCCAGCAGCGTAGGGGGGGAGAGCCCTGAAGCTTTCTTT.

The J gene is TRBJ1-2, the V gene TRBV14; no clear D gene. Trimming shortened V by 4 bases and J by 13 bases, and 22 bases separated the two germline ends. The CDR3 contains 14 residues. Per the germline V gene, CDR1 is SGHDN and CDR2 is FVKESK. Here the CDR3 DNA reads TGTGCCAGCAGCCTCGCCGGGCGCACGAGTCGAGTCACCTTC. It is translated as CASSLAGRTSRVTF.

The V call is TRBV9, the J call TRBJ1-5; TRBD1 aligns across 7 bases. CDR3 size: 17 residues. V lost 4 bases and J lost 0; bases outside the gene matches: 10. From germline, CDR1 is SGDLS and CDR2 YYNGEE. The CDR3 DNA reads TGTGCCAGCAGCCCGGGACAGACCTTCTATAGCAATCAGCCCCAGCATTTT. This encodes CASSPGQTFYSNQPQHF.

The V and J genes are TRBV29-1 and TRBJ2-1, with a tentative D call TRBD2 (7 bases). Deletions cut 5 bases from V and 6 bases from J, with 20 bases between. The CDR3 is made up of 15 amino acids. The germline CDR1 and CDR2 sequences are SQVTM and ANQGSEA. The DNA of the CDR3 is TGCAGCGTTCCCCCTGGGGGGGCGGGGGTCAATGAGCAGTTCTTC. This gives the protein CSVPPGGAGVNEQFF.

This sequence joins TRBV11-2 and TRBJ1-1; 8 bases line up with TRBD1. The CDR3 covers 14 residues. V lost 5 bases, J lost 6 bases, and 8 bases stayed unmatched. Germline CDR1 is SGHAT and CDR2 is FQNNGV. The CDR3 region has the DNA TGTGCCAGCAGCACCAGACAGGGGCCCCCTGAAGCTTTCTTT. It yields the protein CASSTRQGPPEAFF.

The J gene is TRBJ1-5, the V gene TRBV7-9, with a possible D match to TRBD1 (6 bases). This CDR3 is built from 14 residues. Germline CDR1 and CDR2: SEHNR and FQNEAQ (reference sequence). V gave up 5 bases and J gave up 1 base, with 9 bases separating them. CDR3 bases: TGTGCCAGCAGCCATGGACAGAGCAATCAGCCCCAGCATTTT. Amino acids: CASSHGQSNQPQHF.

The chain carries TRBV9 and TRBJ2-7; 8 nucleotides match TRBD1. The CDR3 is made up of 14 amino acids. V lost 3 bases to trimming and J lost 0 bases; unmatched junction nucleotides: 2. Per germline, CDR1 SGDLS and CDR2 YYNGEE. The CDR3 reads CASSATGDSYEQYF. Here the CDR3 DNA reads TGTGCCAGCAGCGCGACAGGGGACTCCTACGAGCAGTACTTC.

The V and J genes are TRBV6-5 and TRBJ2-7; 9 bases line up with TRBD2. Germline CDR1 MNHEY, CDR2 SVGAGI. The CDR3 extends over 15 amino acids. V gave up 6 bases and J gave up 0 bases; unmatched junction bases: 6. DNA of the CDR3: TGTGCCAGCAGCGAGCTAGCGGGAACCTCCTACGAGCAGTACTTC. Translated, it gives CASSELAGTSYEQYF.

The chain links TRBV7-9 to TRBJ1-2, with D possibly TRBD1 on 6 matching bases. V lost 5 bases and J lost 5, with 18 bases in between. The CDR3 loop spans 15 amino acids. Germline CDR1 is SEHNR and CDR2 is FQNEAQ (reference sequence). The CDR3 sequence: CASSPTGRGEYGYTF. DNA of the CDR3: TGTGCCAGCAGCCCGACGGGCAGGGGTGAATATGGCTACACCTTC.

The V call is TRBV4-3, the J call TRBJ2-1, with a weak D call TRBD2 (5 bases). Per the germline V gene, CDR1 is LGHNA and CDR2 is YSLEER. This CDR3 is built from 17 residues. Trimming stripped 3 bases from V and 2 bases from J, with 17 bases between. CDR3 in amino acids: CASSQDRTVGPYNEQFF. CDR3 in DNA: TGCGCCAGCAGCCAGGACCGGACTGTGGGCCCCTACAATGAGCAGTTCTTC.

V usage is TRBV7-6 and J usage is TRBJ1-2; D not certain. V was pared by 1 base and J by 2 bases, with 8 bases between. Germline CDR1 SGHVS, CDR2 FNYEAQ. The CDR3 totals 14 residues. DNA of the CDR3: TGTGCCAGCAGCTTAGAAGACGGAAACTATGGCTACACCTTC. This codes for CASSLEDGNYGYTF.

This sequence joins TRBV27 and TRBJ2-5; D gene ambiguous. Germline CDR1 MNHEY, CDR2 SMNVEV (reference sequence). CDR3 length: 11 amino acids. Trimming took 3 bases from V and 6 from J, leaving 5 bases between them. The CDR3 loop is CASSFGQTQYF. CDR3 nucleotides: TGTGCCAGCAGTTTTGGGCAGACCCAGTACTTC.

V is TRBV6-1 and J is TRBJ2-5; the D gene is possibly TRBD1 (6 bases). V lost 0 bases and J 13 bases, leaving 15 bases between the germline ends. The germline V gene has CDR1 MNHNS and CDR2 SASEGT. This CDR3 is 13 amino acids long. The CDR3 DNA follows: TGTGCCAGCAGTGAAGCGATAGGACAGTCGGGGTACTTC. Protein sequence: CASSEAIGQSGYF.

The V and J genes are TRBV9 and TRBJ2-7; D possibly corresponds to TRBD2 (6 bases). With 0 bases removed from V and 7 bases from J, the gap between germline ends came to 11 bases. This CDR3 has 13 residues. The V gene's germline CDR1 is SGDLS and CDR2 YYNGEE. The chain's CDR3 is CASSVGGEREQYF. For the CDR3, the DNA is TGTGCCAGCAGCGTAGGGGGGGAAAGAGAGCAGTACTTC.